This T cell receptor (beta chain) was profiled in a study of technical replicates of blood from four donors. Sequenced by immunoSEQ multiplex PCR; TCRdb stores in-frame clones only, minus some. This table holds fewer than 70,000 clones, approximately 94% found once. Trimming cost V 2 bases and J 0 bases; bases outside gene matches: 0. The CDR3 extends over 15 amino acids. Germline loops: CDR1 MNHNY, CDR2 SVGAGI (reference sequence). The chain carries TRBV6-6 and TRBJ1-1; 10 nucleotides align to TRBD1. Sequencing was done on a sample of T cells isolated from PBMCs. This TCR was sampled from a human donor in good health. CDR3 coding DNA: TGTGCCAGCAGTTACGGGACAGGGGTGAACACTGAAGCTTTCTTT. This encodes CASSYGTGVNTEAFF.